This T cell receptor (beta chain) was profiled in a study of T cell responses to AZD1222 COVID-19 vaccine. V lost 5 bases to trimming and J lost 0 bases, with 4 bases between them. The CDR3 totals 12 residues. Germline loops: CDR1 MGHDK, CDR2 SYGVNS. The table came from immunoSEQ multiplex PCR; TCRdb's copy has only in-frame clones and leaves some out. The repertoire consists of 130,000 to 150,000 clones, with roughly nine tenths occurring once and the leading ten covering 3.8%. This chain uses TRBV25-1 with TRBJ1-2; D is ambiguous. The sequences come from peripheral blood, collected 28 days after the second AZD1222 dose. The TCR comes from an adult who received the AZD1222 COVID-19 vaccine. The CDR3 protein is CASSYSNYGYTF. CDR3 bases: TGTGCCAGCAGTTACTCTAACTATGGCTACACCTTC.